A single sample is the source of the 30 T cell receptor beta chains below, sequenced in a study of neurological immune-mediated disorders (dated by TCRdb to 2018 to 2020). The library was made by 5' RACE. The data were produced on an Illumina HiSeq 2500. The public sequencing data were trimmed at Q25 with fastp and processed into clonotypes with MiXCR by TCRdb, which kept only in-frame beta chains. Merged by CDR3 protein, the rows form single entries marked with the most common genes and DNA. This sample has 50,000 to 60,000 distinct CDR3 sequences in its table, and 3.5% to 4% of those were observed once. The biggest ten clones account for about 1.9% of the sample. Sequencing input: CD4+ T cells from blood. All receptors come from a woman between 35 and 50 years old with multiple sclerosis.

This clonotype was recorded at least ten times. The chain combines TRBV6-5 with TRBJ1-6, with D possibly TRBD1 on 5 matching bases. This CDR3 region has 16 residues. V was trimmed by 0 bases and J by 9 bases, leaving 15 bases between them. Per the germline V gene, CDR1 is MNHEY and CDR2 is SVGAGI. DNA for the CDR3: TGTGCCAGCAGTTACTCCTTCGGGGGAGGCAGTTCACCCCTCCACTTT. It is translated as CASSYSFGGGSSPLHF.

This clonotype was counted at least ten times. The V call is TRBV6-5, the J call TRBJ1-2; D is unresolved. CDR3 size: 12 residues. CDR1 is MNHEY, CDR2 SVGAGI, per germline. V lost 7 bases to trimming and J lost 4 bases, with 10 bases between them. CDR3 DNA sequence: TGTGCCAGCACCGGACGGGGCTATGGCTACACCTTC. Translated: CASTGRGYGYTF.

This clonotype was found many times. The J gene is TRBJ2-1, the V gene TRBV7-3, with 8 nucleotides matching TRBD1. V shed 4 bases, J shed 6 bases, and the junction held 2 bases outside the gene matches. This CDR3 region has 13 residues. Germline loops: CDR1 SGHTA, CDR2 FQGTGA. This chain's CDR3 is CASSSGQGNEQFF. The DNA of the CDR3 is TGTGCCAGCAGCTCAGGACAGGGCAATGAGCAGTTCTTC.

This clonotype came up many times. The chain carries TRBV5-1 and TRBJ1-4; D may be TRBD1 (5 bases). This CDR3 has 16 amino acids. Germline V CDR1 and CDR2: SGHRS, YFSETQ. V was clipped by 4 bases and J by 5 bases, with 18 bases between them. The CDR3 sequence is CASSDPGGGVNEKLFF. The CDR3 DNA is TGCGCCAGCAGCGACCCCGGGGGGGGTGTGAATGAAAAACTGTTTTTT.

This clonotype was seen at least ten times. V and J are TRBV11-2 and TRBJ2-7, with D perhaps assigned TRBD1 or TRBD2 (5 bases each). Trimming pared 1 base from V and 8 bases from J, leaving 9 bases between. From germline, CDR1 is SGHAT and CDR2 FQNNGV. CDR3 length equals 12 residues. CDR3 sequence (DNA): TGTGCCAGCAGCTTAGTAGGGGAGAAGCAGTACTTC. It specifies CASSLVGEKQYF.

In its sample, this clonotype was seen many times. The V call is TRBV12-3 or TRBV12-4, the J call TRBJ1-1; 7 bases agree with TRBD1. J was trimmed by 3 bases and V by 2 bases; bases with no gene match: 3. The CDR3 has 14 residues. This CDR3 reads CASSLTGADTEAFF. CDR3 coding DNA: TGTGCCAGCAGTTTAACAGGGGCCGACACTGAAGCTTTCTTT.

This clonotype was detected ten times or more. The rearrangement links TRBV5-1 to TRBJ1-1; D unresolved. This CDR3 region has 14 residues. Germline CDR1 is SGHRS and CDR2 is YFSETQ. V dropped 0 bases and J dropped 0 bases, with 6 bases sitting between them. CDR3 amino acids: CASSLDGVNTEAFF. The CDR3 DNA reads as TGCGCCAGCAGCTTGGACGGGGTGAACACTGAAGCTTTCTTT.

Details on this clonotype: One end of the junction does not line up with germline, which may come from a read error. J is TRBJ2-7 and V is TRBV2; perhaps TRBD2 as D (5 bases). The CDR3 spans 14 residues. Germline V CDR1 and CDR2: SNHLY, FYNNEI. The CDR3, as DNA: TGTGTCAGCACTAGAGCCAGCCCCGACTACGGGCAGTACTTC. It codes for CVSTRASPDYGQYF.

This clonotype was counted at least ten times. This chain links TRBV9 with TRBJ2-1; 9 bases agree with TRBD2. After removal of 0 bases from V and 8 bases from J, the junction contained 9 bases not matched to a gene. The CDR3 sequence is 16 residues long. The germline CDR1 and CDR2 sequences are SGDLS and YYNGEE. CDR3 sequence: CASSVGGGGAWDEQFF. DNA of the CDR3: TGTGCCAGCAGCGTAGGGGGCGGGGGGGCTTGGGATGAGCAGTTCTTC.

This clonotype was seen ten or more times. This chain joins TRBV5-1 and TRBJ1-3; D gene unclear. Germline CDR1 and CDR2: SGHRS and YFSETQ. CDR3 length: 14 amino acids. V lost 8 bases to trimming and J lost 0 bases, with 12 bases between them. CDR3 in amino acids: CASSTGGSGNTIYF. The CDR3, as DNA: TGCGCCAGTTCTACCGGCGGCTCTGGAAACACCATATATTTT. Full variable domain (rest looked up from reference TRBV5-1 and TRBJ1-3): KAGVTQTPRYLIKTRGQQVTLSCSPISGHRSVSWYQQTPGQGLQFLFEYFSETQRNKGNFPGRFSGRQFSNSRSEMNVSTLELGDSALYLCASSTGGSGNTIYFGEGSWLTVV.

Many counts were recorded for this clonotype. This sequence joins TRBV20-1 and TRBJ2-1; D assignment may be TRBD1 or TRBD2 (5 bases each). The CDR3 runs to 14 residues. Trimming took 3 bases from V and 5 from J, leaving 14 bases between them. Germline V gene sequence: CDR1 DFQATT, CDR2 SNEGSKA (reference sequence). DNA of the CDR3: TGCAGTGCTAGCAAGCGTGGGACCCACAATGAGCAGTTCTTC. Translating it yields CSASKRGTHNEQFF.

This clonotype was counted many times. J is TRBJ2-2 and V is TRBV4-2, with 8 bases fitting TRBD1. CDR1 is LGHNA and CDR2 is YNFKEQ in the germline V gene. The CDR3 spans 16 residues. Unmatched junction bases numbered 1, after V lost 0 bases and J lost 1 base. CDR3 coding DNA: TGTGCCAGCAGCCAAGACGGGACAGGGAACACCGGGGAGCTGTTTTTT. This sequence encodes CASSQDGTGNTGELFF.

This chain links TRBV6-1 with TRBJ2-2; possible D gene TRBD1, 6 bases. Trimming cost V 0 bases and J 3 bases, with 23 bases left between them. The CDR3 extends over 20 amino acids. Per germline, CDR1 MNHNS and CDR2 SASEGT. CDR3 loop: CASSEATPGHLIIDTGELFF. In DNA, the CDR3 is TGTGCCAGCAGTGAAGCGACCCCGGGACACTTAATAATAGACACCGGGGAGCTGTTTTTT.

There are many counts of this clonotype. The rearrangement links TRBV11-2 to TRBJ1-5; D is ambiguous. V shed 0 bases and J shed 4 bases, with 16 bases lying between them. This CDR3 is built from 17 residues. Germline V CDR1 and CDR2: SGHAT, FQNNGV. The CDR3 coding sequence is TGTGCCAGCAGCTTAGACTCGGTCAGGAAGGTGAATCAGCCCCAGCATTTT. As protein: CASSLDSVRKVNQPQHF.

This clonotype was counted at least ten times. V usage is TRBV27 and J usage is TRBJ1-6; D is unclear. This CDR3 is 13 amino acids long. Germline assignment: CDR1 MNHEY and CDR2 SMNVEV (reference sequence). Trimming cost V 5 bases and J 8 bases, with 10 bases left between them. The CDR3 is CASSPWIDSPLHF. The CDR3 nucleotides read TGTGCCAGCAGTCCTTGGATAGATTCACCCCTCCACTTT.

The table lists this clonotype with many counts. The chain combines TRBV11-2 with TRBJ2-4, with 9 bases lining up with TRBD2. Germline V gives CDR1 SGHAT, CDR2 FQNNGV. Losses at the gene ends were 5 bases for V and 0 bases for J; bases not matched to a gene: 11. The CDR3 totals 18 residues. DNA of the CDR3: TGTGCCAGCAGCCCGGGGCGGGGGGGGAATCTAGCCAAAAACATTCAGTACTTC. Protein sequence: CASSPGRGGNLAKNIQYF.

This clonotype was observed at least ten times. The rearrangement joins TRBV30 to TRBJ1-2; tentatively, D is TRBD1 (6 bases). The CDR3 is 13 amino acids. Germline V gives CDR1 GTSNPN, CDR2 SVGIG (reference sequence). V dropped 5 bases and J dropped 4 bases, with 14 bases sitting between them. CDR3 protein: CAWGLQGLYGYTF. CDR3 sequence (DNA): TGTGCCTGGGGACTACAGGGACTCTATGGCTACACCTTC.

The chain couples TRBV5-1 to TRBJ2-2, with D possibly TRBD2 on 6 matching bases. CDR1 is SGHRS and CDR2 is YFSETQ in the germline V gene. The CDR3 runs to 15 residues. Trimming shortened V by 0 bases and J by 2 bases, and 8 bases separated the two germline ends. The CDR3 DNA is TGCGCCAGCAGCTTGGACGGGGGAAACACCGGGGAGCTGTTTTTT. Translated, it gives CASSLDGGNTGELFF.

This clonotype was picked up a small number of times. The gene calls are TRBV11-3 and TRBJ1-3; no definite D call. Germline loops: CDR1 SGHNT, CDR2 YENEEA. V lost 5 bases and J lost 4, with 21 bases in between. This CDR3 comprises 17 residues. The CDR3 is CASSPDDIGQHGNTIYF. Here the CDR3 DNA reads TGTGCCAGCAGCCCTGACGATATAGGGCAGCACGGAAACACCATATATTTT.

This clonotype was detected many times. This sequence joins TRBV29-1 and TRBJ1-2, with D maybe TRBD1 (6 bases). The CDR3 extends over 14 amino acids. CDR1 and CDR2 from the germline V gene are SQVTM and ANQGSEA. V lost 6 bases and J 6 bases, leaving 20 bases between the germline ends. The CDR3 protein is CSVIDTGSPHGYTF. As DNA, the CDR3 is TGCAGCGTCATTGATACAGGGTCCCCCCATGGCTACACCTTC.

This clonotype was observed many times. This chain connects TRBV6-2 or TRBV6-3 to TRBJ2-7, with 8 bases aligning to TRBD2. From germline, CDR1 is MNHEY and CDR2 SVGEGT. The CDR3 is 14 amino acids. The V segment lost 2 bases and the J segment 7 bases; nucleotides outside the gene matches: 7. Here the CDR3 reads CASSYPGLVWEQYF. The CDR3 region has the DNA TGTGCCAGCAGTTACCCGGGACTAGTCTGGGAGCAGTACTTC.

V usage is TRBV5-1 and J usage is TRBJ1-2; 7 nucleotides agree with TRBD1. Germline V lookup: CDR1 SGHRS, CDR2 YFSETQ. The CDR3 is 18 residues long. After removal of 3 bases from V and 8 bases from J, the junction contained 22 bases not matched to a gene. Written as DNA, the CDR3 is TGCGCCAGCAGCTCAGCTACCGGGACAGTCGCTTCACAGGGCGGCTACACCTTC. It translates to CASSSATGTVASQGGYTF.

This clonotype showed up many times. J is TRBJ2-7 and V is TRBV3-1, with 14 bases lining up with TRBD2. Unmatched junction bases numbered 6, after V lost 6 bases and J lost 5 bases. This CDR3 spans 15 amino acids. Germline V gene sequence: CDR1 LGHDT, CDR2 YNNKEL (reference sequence). CDR3 in DNA: TGTGCCAGCAGACAGGGACTAGCGGGGGTCCACGAGCAGTACTTC. Amino acids: CASRQGLAGVHEQYF.

This clonotype was seen at least ten times. V is TRBV20-1 and J is TRBJ1-2, with D perhaps TRBD1 (6 bases). Germline values: CDR1 DFQATT, CDR2 SNEGSKA (reference sequence). The CDR3 loop spans 13 amino acids. The V end was cut by 3 bases, the J end by 6 bases, with 14 bases between. CDR3 bases: TGCAGTGCTAGTGGGGGCCAGTACGATGGCTACACCTTC. This translates into CSASGGQYDGYTF.

The sample holds many counts of this clonotype. The V call is TRBV4-2, the J call TRBJ2-1; TRBD2 aligns across 7 bases. The length of the CDR3 is 14 residues. Germline values: CDR1 LGHNA, CDR2 YNFKEQ. V trimming: 1 base; J trimming: 9 bases; junction bases outside the gene matches: 6. Here the CDR3 reads CASSQGPTSLEQFF. In DNA form, the CDR3 reads TGTGCCAGCAGCCAAGGCCCGACTAGCCTTGAGCAGTTCTTC.

This clonotype came up many times. CDR3 region: CASSLDELAGYNEQFF. Written as DNA, the CDR3 is TGTGCCAGCAGCTTGGATGAGCTAGCGGGGTACAATGAGCAGTTCTTC. The chain links TRBV5-6 to TRBJ2-1, with 9 bases aligning to TRBD2. CDR1 SGHDT and CDR2 YYEEEE come from the germline V gene. The CDR3 runs 16 residues. V lost 0 bases to trimming and J lost 4 bases; unmatched junction nucleotides: 5.

This clonotype was detected many times. J is TRBJ2-1 and V is TRBV5-6; D is undetermined. The CDR3 loop spans 15 amino acids. Germline CDR1 and CDR2: SGHDT and YYEEEE. V dropped 4 bases and J dropped 8 bases, with 19 bases sitting between them. CDR3 nucleotides: TGTGCCAGCAGCGCCGGATGGGGTACCCGCGATGAGCAGTTCTTC. Translation gives CASSAGWGTRDEQFF.

This clonotype occurred many times. The CDR3 region is CASSLRASNSGNTIYF. DNA for the CDR3: TGTGCCAGCAGCCTCCGGGCCTCGAACTCTGGAAACACCATATATTTT. This chain joins TRBV6-6 and TRBJ1-3, with D unresolved. Germline V gene sequence: CDR1 MNHNY, CDR2 SVGAGI (reference sequence). The V gene lost 6 bases and the J gene lost 0 bases, with 15 bases spanning the gap. This CDR3 is built from 16 residues.

In this sample, this clonotype turned up many times. This chain joins TRBV29-1 and TRBJ2-3, with 8 bases fitting TRBD2. Trimming cost V 1 base and J 4 bases; bases outside gene matches: 7. Looked up from germline, CDR1 is SQVTM and CDR2 is ANQGSEA. The CDR3 covers 15 residues. Here the CDR3 reads CSVEVGGGRPDTQYF. The DNA of the CDR3 is TGCAGCGTTGAAGTCGGCGGGGGGCGCCCAGATACGCAGTATTTT.

This clonotype appeared many times. The chain couples TRBV5-6 to TRBJ2-1, with 7 bases aligning to TRBD2. This CDR3 is built from 16 residues. With V trimmed by 4 bases and J by 6 bases, 13 bases remained unmatched. The germline CDR1 and CDR2 sequences are SGHDT and YYEEEE. Here the CDR3 reads CASSAGLRYGLNEQFF. The CDR3 DNA reads as TGTGCCAGCAGCGCGGGACTACGGTACGGCCTCAATGAGCAGTTCTTC.